The 15 T cell receptor beta chains listed next were all sequenced from one sample in a study of graft-versus-host responses after intestinal transplantation. No antigen has been identified for these receptors. Profiled with immunoSEQ multiplex PCR; TCRdb holds only in-frame clones, not every one. The sample lists tens of thousands of clones, roughly 90% occurring once. Specimen: unstimulated CD8+ T cells sorted from spleen or lymph node cells, collected before intestinal transplant. The receptors were sampled from a human donor who received an intestinal transplant.

As for this clone: Other nucleotide sequences from this sample produce the same CDR3. CDR3 protein: CAWSGGDSYEQYF. DNA for the CDR3: TGTGCCTGGAGTGGGGGGGATTCCTACGAGCAGTACTTC. J is TRBJ2-7 and V is TRBV30; tentative D call: TRBD2 (6 bases). The V end was cut by 1 base, the J end by 1 base, with 8 bases between. The CDR3 runs to 13 residues. CDR1 and CDR2 (germline): GTSNPN, SVGIG (reference sequence).

This chain connects TRBV7-8 to TRBJ2-1; 7 bases are shared with TRBD2. This CDR3 is built from 18 residues. The J segment lost 7 bases and the V segment lost 1 base, leaving 16 bases of the junction unmatched. In germline, CDR1 is SGHVS, CDR2 FQNEAQ. The CDR3 nucleotides read TGTGCCAGCAGCTTAGAACCCGGAGGGGACTACCCCGGGAATGAGCAGTTCTTC. Its protein product is CASSLEPGGDYPGNEQFF. The whole variable domain, remainder taken from reference TRBV7-8 and TRBJ2-1, is GAGVSQSPRYKVAKRGQDVALRCDPISGHVSLFWYQQALGQGPEFLTYFQNEAQLDKSGLPSDRFFAERPEGSVSTLKIQRTQQEDSAVYLCASSLEPGGDYPGNEQFFGPGTRLTVL.

The chain carries TRBV28 and TRBJ2-7; 9 bases line up with TRBD2. The germline gives CDR1 MDHEN, CDR2 SYDVKM. CDR3 size: 15 residues. After removal of 6 bases from V and 4 bases from J, the junction contained 10 bases not matched to a gene. The CDR3 protein is CASSPLAGAQYEQYF. The CDR3 coding sequence is TGTGCCAGCAGCCCCTTAGCGGGAGCCCAATACGAGCAGTACTTC.

The chain links TRBV29-1 to TRBJ2-7, with 7 positions matching TRBD2. Germline V gene lookup returns CDR1 SQVTM and CDR2 ANQGSEA. CDR3 size: 16 residues. V was pared by 0 bases and J by 2 bases, with 10 bases of the junction left unmatched. The CDR3 loop is CSVEEGRAGKAYEQYF. CDR3 DNA: TGCAGCGTTGAAGAAGGGAGAGCGGGAAAGGCCTACGAGCAGTACTTC.

V gene TRBV10-2 combines with J gene TRBJ1-5, with a tentative D call TRBD1 (6 bases). V gave up 6 bases and J gave up 1 base, with 13 bases separating them. From germline, CDR1 is WSHSY and CDR2 SAAADI. The CDR3 runs to 15 residues. CDR3 loop: CASSSRGASNQPQHF. The DNA of the CDR3 is TGCGCCAGCAGCTCTCGGGGGGCAAGCAATCAGCCCCAGCATTTT.

The CDR3: CASSPTTGPNGNTIYF. CDR3 DNA: TGTGCCAGCAGCCCCACGACAGGGCCGAATGGAAACACCATATATTTT. The V call is TRBV7-9, the J call TRBJ1-3; TRBD1 aligns across 7 bases. Trimming at V came to 5 bases and at J to 3 bases, leaving 10 bases not matched to a gene. Germline CDR1 is SEHNR and CDR2 is FQNEAQ (reference sequence). The CDR3 consists of 16 residues.

The chain employs TRBV6-1 and TRBJ1-2; D gene uncertain. Trimming stripped 2 bases from V and 8 bases from J, with 18 bases between. The CDR3 is 15 residues long. Germline V gives CDR1 MNHNS, CDR2 SASEGT. The CDR3 sequence: CASSERRRAEPGYTF. CDR3 bases: TGTGCCAGCAGTGAAAGGAGGAGGGCCGAACCCGGCTACACCTTC.

The V call is TRBV6-1, the J call TRBJ1-2; maybe TRBD1 (6 bases). The CDR3 has 15 amino acids. Trimming removed 2 bases from V and 8 bases from J, with 18 bases in between. CDR1 and CDR2 (germline): MNHNS, SASEGT. Here the CDR3 DNA reads TGTGCCAGCAGTGAAATCTCGCCAGGGGCATGGGGCTACACCTTC. Translated, it gives CASSEISPGAWGYTF.

The V gene is TRBV15, the J gene TRBJ1-5, with 7 bases matching TRBD1. There are 18 residues in the CDR3. Per the germline V gene, CDR1 is LNHNV and CDR2 is YYDKDF (reference sequence). J was trimmed by 0 bases and V by 2 bases; bases with no gene match: 10. Here the CDR3 reads CATSRTRDSKYSNQPQHF. In nucleotides, the CDR3 is TGTGCCACCAGCAGAACGCGGGACAGCAAATATAGCAATCAGCCCCAGCATTTT.

This clone was observed a few times. The V call is TRBV6-5, the J call TRBJ1-1; unclear D gene. The CDR3 spans 13 residues. CDR1 is MNHEY, CDR2 SVGAGI, per germline. Deletions cut 5 bases from V and 1 base from J, with 8 bases between. DNA for the CDR3: TGTGCCAGCAGTCACGGTTCGAACACTGAAGCTTTCTTT. Amino acids: CASSHGSNTEAFF.

This clone came up once. V and J are TRBV19 and TRBJ1-1; D not resolved. The CDR3 length is 13 residues. Germline assignment: CDR1 LNHDA and CDR2 SQIVND (reference sequence). Trimming left V 5 bases short and J 4 bases short, with 11 bases between. CDR3 amino acids: CASSFTSSTEAFF. For the CDR3, the DNA is TGTGCCAGTAGTTTTACTTCAAGCACTGAAGCTTTCTTT.

The V call is TRBV4-1, the J call TRBJ1-5, with D uncertain. The V end was cut by 0 bases, the J end by 0 bases, with 6 bases between. This CDR3 is built from 15 residues. Germline values: CDR1 MGHRA, CDR2 YSYEKL. Here the CDR3 reads CASSQEAYSNQPQHF. CDR3 nucleotides: TGCGCCAGCAGCCAAGAAGCCTATAGCAATCAGCCCCAGCATTTT.

This rearrangement joins TRBV6-5 to TRBJ2-7; D possibly corresponds to TRBD2 (6 bases). CDR3 length: 13 amino acids. CDR1 and CDR2 from the germline V gene are MNHEY and SVGAGI. V dropped 6 bases and J dropped 2 bases, with 11 bases sitting between them. The CDR3 DNA reads as TGTGCCAGCAGCCCCGGACTAACCTACGAGCAGTACTTC. It codes for CASSPGLTYEQYF.

This clone was seen a single time. This chain joins TRBV28 and TRBJ2-4, with 15 bases fitting TRBD2. The junction had 2 bases not matched to a gene; V was cut back by 4 bases and J by 7 bases. Germline CDR1 reads MDHEN; CDR2 reads SYDVKM. The CDR3 is 15 amino acids. The chain's CDR3 is CASSWTSGRVNIQYF. CDR3 bases: TGTGCCAGCAGTTGGACTAGCGGGAGGGTCAACATTCAGTACTTC.

V and J are TRBV19 and TRBJ1-5; D is unclear. The CDR3 consists of 15 residues. Germline V gene sequence: CDR1 LNHDA, CDR2 SQIVND (reference sequence). V dropped 3 bases and J dropped 0 bases, with 9 bases sitting between them. Here the CDR3 reads CASSIGRYSNQPQHF. The CDR3, as DNA: TGTGCCAGTAGTATCGGGAGATATAGCAATCAGCCCCAGCATTTT. Full variable domain (outside the CDR3, taken from reference TRBV19 and TRBJ1-5): DGGITQSPKYLFRKEGQNVTLSCEQNLNHDAMYWYRQDPGQGLRLIYYSQIVNDFQKGDIAEGYSVSREKKESFPLTVTSAQKNPTAFYLCASSIGRYSNQPQHFGDGTRLSIL.